The rows below give T cell receptor beta chains drawn from one sample of a study of cytomegalovirus exposure and HLA in healthy donors. The assay was immunoSEQ multiplex PCR, and TCRdb's table has in-frame clones only and misses some. The profile shows approximately 140,000 clones, around three quarters of them singletons. The specimen was PBMCs. The receptors stem from a woman between 50 and 59 years old in good health and CMV-seronegative. Each CDR3 is given with its conserved first and last residue. The D gene is left open where the match is weak. Size is omitted from some rows. Given values are once, few, many or a class for expanded clones.

j_call d_call v_call clone_size cdr3_nt cdr3_aa
TRBJ2-1 TRBD2 TRBV15 - TGTGCCACCAGCAGAGGACTAGCGGGAGACAATGAGCAGTTCTTC CATSRGLAGDNEQFF
TRBJ2-5 TRBD2 TRBV5-4 - TGTGCCAGCAGCTTGGACGCGGGAGGGAGAGAGACCCAGTACTTC CASSLDAGGRETQYF
TRBJ2-2 - TRBV15 once TGTGCCACCAGCAGGGATAGACTAGGGGTGGGGGAGCTGTTTTTT CATSRDRLGVGELFF
TRBJ2-5 - TRBV7-3 - TGTGCCAGCAGCTTACTCCAGGGCCAAGAGACCCAGTACTTC CASSLLQGQETQYF
TRBJ1-1 - TRBV19 few TGTGCCAGTAGTCCCCGACAGAGGCTGACTGAAGCTTTCTTT CASSPRQRLTEAFF
TRBJ1-5 - TRBV7-9 - TGTGCCAGCAGTTATCGACAGATGAATCAGCCCCAGAATTTT CASSYRQMNQPQNF
TRBJ2-1 - TRBV27 - TGTGCCAACCACCTTTTGAGGGGCGGGGCAAACAATGAGCAGTTCTTC CANHLLRGGANNEQFF
TRBJ1-5 TRBD1 TRBV19 - TGTGCCAGTAGTCGGACAGGGGTTAATCAGCCCCAGCATTTT CASSRTGVNQPQHF
TRBJ1-5 - TRBV19 - TGTGCCAGTAGTATAGTGGGCCAGCCCCAGCATTTT CASSIVGQPQHF
TRBJ2-1 TRBD2 TRBV7-3 - TGTGCCAGCAGCTCCGGGACTAGCATCTACAATGAGCAGTTCTTC CASSSGTSIYNEQFF
TRBJ2-5 - TRBV7-7 - TGTGCTAGCAGCTTAGGGCCAGGGATGGAGACCCAGTACTTC CASSLGPGMETQYF
TRBJ2-4 - TRBV30 once TGTGCCTGGAGCGCGAAGGGGGAGGCCAAAAACATTCAGTACTTC CAWSAKGEAKNIQYF
TRBJ1-5 TRBD1 TRBV29-1 - TGCAGCGCTCGACAGGGGACAAATCAGCCCCAGCATTTT CSARQGTNQPQHF
TRBJ1-6 TRBD1 TRBV7-9 - TGTGCCAGCAGCCCCCTGACAGGGTTCTCCATCTCCTATAATTCACCCCTCCACTTT CASSPLTGFSISYNSPLHF
TRBJ2-1 TRBD2 TRBV7-8 - TGTGCCAGCAGCTTACTAGCGGGAAGGACGGACGAGCAGTTCTTC CASSLLAGRTDEQFF
TRBJ1-1 TRBD1 TRBV7-2 - TGTGCCAGCAGCTTAGCCTCAGGGGGCAAAACTGAAGCTTTCTTT CASSLASGGKTEAFF
TRBJ1-1 - TRBV7-6 - TGTGCCAGCAGCCAAGTCACAGGAACCACTGAAGCTTTCTTT CASSQVTGTTEAFF
TRBJ1-5 TRBD1 TRBV19 - TGTGCCAGTAGGCACAGGGGTTCGGATCAGCCCCAGCATTTT CASRHRGSDQPQHF
TRBJ2-3 TRBD2 TRBV27 - TGTGCCAGCAGCAAACGACTAGCGGGAGCTCGGGCAACAGATACGCAGTATTTT CASSKRLAGARATDTQYF
TRBJ1-1 - TRBV5-1 - TGCGCCAGCAGCGCAACAGGGAGGGGGACTGAAGCTTTCTTT CASSATGRGTEAFF
TRBJ1-1 - TRBV15 - TGTGCCACCAGCAGAGATCTACGAAACACTGAAGCTTTCTTT CATSRDLRNTEAFF
TRBJ2-7 TRBD2 TRBV11-1 - TGTGCCAGCAGCTTATTAGGGCCGGGACTAGCGGGAGGCGAGCAGTACTTC CASSLLGPGLAGGEQYF
TRBJ2-2 - TRBV5-4 once TGTGCCAGCAGTCAAACAAGCACCGGGGAGCTGTTTTTT CASSQTSTGELFF
TRBJ1-1 - TRBV6-1 - TGTGCCAGCAGTGAAGAGAGGGTCCGTTTGAACACTGAAGCTTTCTTT CASSEERVRLNTEAFF
TRBJ1-1 - TRBV7-9 few TGTGCCAGCAGTTCCTGGGGGGGGTTGGTGAACACTGAAGCTTTCTTT CASSSWGGLVNTEAFF
TRBJ1-1 - TRBV28 - TGTGCCAGCAGTCTACAGCAATTAGCGTTGAACACTGAAGCTTTCTTT CASSLQQLALNTEAFF
TRBJ2-7 TRBD1 TRBV6-5 - TGTGCCAGCAGTACAGGGGTCCACGAGCAGTACTTC CASSTGVHEQYF
TRBJ2-1 - TRBV5-4 - TGTGCCAGCAGCGGTCTAGGCAATGAGCAGTTCTTC CASSGLGNEQFF
TRBJ2-2 TRBD1 TRBV4-2 - TGTGCCAGCAGCCAAGATTTCCTCACCTCACCGGACAGGGCGAACACCGGGGAGCTGTTTTTT CASSQDFLTSPDRANTGELFF
TRBJ2-1 - TRBV28 - TGTGCCAGCACCTCCCCCCGCGGGAAGTTCTTC CASTSPRGKFF
TRBJ1-2 TRBD1 TRBV7-2 few TGTGCCAGCAGCTTAGAGAGGGGGCCCACCGTAGGTGGCTACACCTTC CASSLERGPTVGGYTF
TRBJ2-7 TRBD2 TRBV28 - TGTGCCAGCAGTTTTGGGGGGGGACTAGCGGCCTACGAGCAGTACTTC CASSFGGGLAAYEQYF
TRBJ2-1 TRBD2 TRBV9 once TGTGCCAGCAGCGCGGGCTTAGCGGGAGGATTCTCCTACAATGAGCAGTTCTTC CASSAGLAGGFSYNEQFF
TRBJ2-5 - TRBV29-1 - TGCAGCGCCAGCAAGACGGGGGAGACCCAGTACTTC CSASKTGETQYF
TRBJ2-7 TRBD2 TRBV9 - TGTGCCAGCAGCTCCTCCCCTAGCGGGAGCTACGAGCAGTACTTC CASSSSPSGSYEQYF
TRBJ2-1 TRBD2 TRBV9 - TGTGCCAGCAGCGGACTACCGGGAGGGCCCTACAATGAGCAGTTCTTC CASSGLPGGPYNEQFF
TRBJ2-3 - TRBV28 few TGTGCCAGCAGTTTAGGGGGGGCCCACACAGATACGCAGTATTTT CASSLGGAHTDTQYF
TRBJ1-2 TRBD1 TRBV19 - TGTGCCAGTAGTATAAGTTCAGGGGGCGGGGGCTACCCCTTC CASSISSGGGGYPF
TRBJ2-2 - TRBV5-4 - TGTGCCAGCAGCCTCGACAGAGTAAGAAACACCGGGGAGCTGTTTTTT CASSLDRVRNTGELFF
TRBJ2-2 TRBD1 TRBV10-3 - TGTGCCATCACCGGCCCACAGGGGCCGAACACCGGGGAGCTGTTTTTT CAITGPQGPNTGELFF
TRBJ2-2 TRBD1 TRBV5-8 - TGTGCCAGCAGCTTGGTAGGACAGGCCAACACCGGGGAGCTGTTTTTT CASSLVGQANTGELFF
TRBJ1-2 - TRBV9 once TGTGCCAGCAGCGTAATTGGGGCCCTTGCCTATGGCTACACCTTC CASSVIGALAYGYTF
TRBJ2-7 - TRBV5-1 - TGCGCCAGCAGCTTAGAGGGTCTGAAAGAGCAGTACTTC CASSLEGLKEQYF
TRBJ2-1 - TRBV19 - TGTGCCAGTACAGGGTACAATGAGCAGTTCTTC CASTGYNEQFF
TRBJ2-6 - TRBV19 - TGTGCCAGTAGTAACGGTTACCGGGGCTCTGGGGCCAACGTCCTGACTTTC CASSNGYRGSGANVLTF
TRBJ2-5 - TRBV9 once TGTGCCAGCAGCGGAACGGGGCAAGAGACCCAGTACTTC CASSGTGQETQYF
TRBJ2-2 TRBD2 TRBV29-1 - TGCAGCGCCTCTAGCGGGGCTAACACCGGGGAGCTGTTTTTT CSASSGANTGELFF
TRBJ1-1 - TRBV6-5 few TGTGCCAGCAGGTCCACAGCGAACACTGAAGCTTTCTTT CASRSTANTEAFF
TRBJ1-1 - TRBV21-1 - TGTGCCAGCAGCTTACGGACAGGGTTAAACACTGAAGCTTTCTTT CASSLRTGLNTEAFF
TRBJ1-1 - TRBV11-1 - TGTGCCAGCAGCTTAACGGGGGGCACTGAAGCTTTCTTT CASSLTGGTEAFF
TRBJ2-7 - TRBV29-1 - TGCAGCGTCGCGGGACAGTCCTACGAGCAGTACTTC CSVAGQSYEQYF